This entry concerns a single T cell receptor beta chain. Its cognate antigen is unknown. These data originate in a study of siplizumab effects on memory and regulatory T cells. Study-wide findings and caveats: Proliferating siplizumab-culture Treg suppressive function went unconfirmed. The Treg-derived share of mappable alloreactive CD4+ clones averaged roughly 64% with siplizumab and 25% to 30% in controls.

Assay used: immunoSEQ multiplex PCR; TCRdb lists only in-frame clones, some missing. The sample holds about 68,000 clones, about 92% seen once. CDR3 length equals 15 residues. CDR1 and CDR2 from the germline V gene are LNHDA and SQIVND (reference sequence). V gave up 3 bases and J gave up 6 bases, with 18 bases separating them. The chain carries TRBV19 and TRBJ2-7, with a tentative D call TRBD2 (6 bases). The source of this sequence is a human donor in good health. Sequencing was performed on CD8+ T cells sorted from blood. CDR3 sequence (DNA): TGTGCCAGTAGTATCGGTCGGGGAGGTCCCCGCGAGCAGTACTTC. Amino acid sequence: CASSIGRGGPREQYF.